These 14 T cell receptor beta chains came from one sample sequenced in a study of patients and donors after allogeneic stem cell transplantation. TCRdb re-derived calls from the RT-PCR reads in MiXCR, one entry per CDR3 protein. The sample records over 30,000 distinct CDR3 sequences, 37% being singletons. The sample was blood, either unsorted or a sorted T cell fraction (not recorded which). The source is a human donor who was either an allogeneic HSCT recipient or a stem cell or donor lymphocyte infusion donor (not recorded which). It is not recorded whose cells these are; they may come from a transplant donor.

V and J are TRBV12-3 or TRBV12-4 and TRBJ2-3; D perhaps matches TRBD2 (6 bases). V shed 3 bases and J shed 5 bases, with 12 bases lying between them. This CDR3 has 14 amino acids. CDR3 loop: CASSLAPRGDTQYF. CDR3 in DNA: TGTGCCAGCAGTTTGGCCCCGCGGGGAGATACGCAGTATTTT.

This chain connects TRBV12-3 or TRBV12-4 to TRBJ2-2, with a weak D call TRBD2 (5 bases). With 0 bases removed from V and 3 bases from J, the gap between germline ends came to 14 bases. This CDR3 contains 17 residues. The CDR3 DNA follows: TGTGCCAGCAGTTTAGCGGGAGTGAAAAGGGACACCGGGGAGCTGTTTTTT. This encodes CASSLAGVKRDTGELFF.

The chain employs TRBV7-2 and TRBJ1-2; TRBD1 agrees at 7 bases. The germline CDR1 and CDR2 sequences are SGHTA and FQGNSA. The CDR3 loop spans 16 amino acids. The J segment lost 0 bases and the V segment lost 3 bases, leaving 7 bases of the junction unmatched. CDR3 sequence reads: CASSFTGARANYGYTF. The CDR3, as DNA: TGTGCCAGCAGCTTCACAGGGGCCAGAGCTAACTATGGCTACACCTTC.

The rearrangement uses TRBV19 and TRBJ1-2; D gene ambiguous. The V end lost 6 bases, the J end lost 5 bases, and 19 bases lay between the germline ends. This CDR3 is built from 15 residues. Germline CDR1 LNHDA, CDR2 SQIVND (reference sequence). The CDR3 loop is CASRAVVPTSYGYTF. The DNA for the CDR3 is TGTGCCAGTAGGGCCGTCGTCCCGACGTCATATGGCTACACCTTC.

This clonotype was detected many times. The chain is built from TRBV12-3 or TRBV12-4 and TRBJ1-5, with no clear D. V was trimmed by 4 bases and J by 6 bases, leaving 7 bases between them. The CDR3 runs to 12 residues. This chain's CDR3 is CASSSGSQPQHF. DNA of the CDR3: TGTGCCAGCAGTTCCGGGAGTCAGCCCCAGCATTTT.

This clonotype was detected a few times. This chain links TRBV27 with TRBJ2-5; TRBD1 matches 9 bases. Germline V lookup: CDR1 MNHEY, CDR2 SMNVEV (reference sequence). J was trimmed by 5 bases and V by 4 bases; bases with no gene match: 5. This CDR3 region has 14 residues. CDR3 loop: CASSSLTGGETQYF. CDR3 bases: TGTGCCAGCAGTTCCCTGACAGGGGGTGAGACCCAGTACTTC.

The table lists this clonotype with a few counts. The chain is built from TRBV20-1 and TRBJ1-1; possible D gene TRBD1, 6 bases. Trimming took 0 bases from V and 12 from J, leaving 11 bases between them. The CDR3 spans 11 residues. Germline V gene sequence: CDR1 DFQATT, CDR2 SNEGSKA (reference sequence). The CDR3 bases are TGCAGTGCTAGAGATAGGGGGGGTACTTTCTTT. It codes for CSARDRGGTFF.

This clonotype came up a few times. The gene calls are TRBV20-1 and TRBJ1-1; TRBD1 aligns across 8 bases. Trimming removed 5 bases from V and 5 bases from J; junction bases left unmatched: 7. Germline V CDR1 and CDR2: DFQATT, SNEGSKA (reference sequence). This CDR3 contains 13 residues. The CDR3 DNA is TGCAGTGCTCAAGCGGACAGGGCGACTGAAGCTTTCTTT. It is translated as CSAQADRATEAFF.

This clonotype was observed many times. This rearrangement joins TRBV7-2 to TRBJ2-5, with D unclear. Germline CDR1 is SGHTA and CDR2 is FQGNSA. This CDR3 spans 15 amino acids. V was pared by 5 bases and J by 0 bases, with 13 bases between. This CDR3 reads CASSRSRQYQETQYF. The CDR3 DNA is TGTGCCAGCAGCCGCTCGCGGCAGTACCAAGAGACCCAGTACTTC.

V gene TRBV20-1 combines with J gene TRBJ1-4, with D hard to call. CDR3 length equals 15 residues. Trimming removed 2 bases at V and 0 bases at J, with 10 bases between. Germline CDR1 and CDR2: DFQATT and SNEGSKA (reference sequence). The CDR3 sequence: CSARSDSATNEKLFF. CDR3 DNA: TGCAGTGCTAGATCAGATTCTGCAACTAATGAAAAACTGTTTTTT.

The CDR3 reads CSARDRRGSYNEQFF. CDR3 DNA: TGCAGTGCTAGAGATAGGAGGGGGTCATACAATGAGCAGTTCTTC. The J gene is TRBJ2-1, the V gene TRBV20-1; D may match TRBD1 or TRBD2 (6 bases each). This CDR3 comprises 15 residues. Looked up from germline, CDR1 is DFQATT and CDR2 is SNEGSKA (reference sequence). Trimming removed 0 bases at V and 4 bases at J, with 13 bases between.

This clonotype is a singleton in its sample. This rearrangement joins TRBV20-1 to TRBJ2-2; D perhaps matches TRBD2 (5 bases). This CDR3 is built from 17 residues. With 3 bases removed from V and 0 bases from J, the gap between germline ends came to 17 bases. Looked up from germline, CDR1 is DFQATT and CDR2 is SNEGSKA (reference sequence). The chain's CDR3 is CSASRIVGSTNTGELFF. The CDR3 region has the DNA TGCAGTGCTAGCAGGATAGTTGGGAGCACGAACACCGGGGAGCTGTTTTTT.

The J gene is TRBJ2-2, the V gene TRBV5-5, with 7 bases matching TRBD1. The germline V gene encodes CDR1 SGHKS and CDR2 YYEKEE (reference sequence). V gave up 4 bases and J gave up 5 bases; unmatched junction bases: 11. This CDR3 is built from 16 residues. CDR3 loop: CASSTVQGPRTGELFF. The CDR3 DNA follows: TGTGCCAGCAGCACTGTACAGGGGCCGAGGACCGGGGAGCTGTTTTTT. Complete variable domain (other parts from reference TRBV5-5 and TRBJ2-2): DAGVTQSPTHLIKTRGQQVTLRCSPISGHKSVSWYQQVLGQGPQFIFQYYEKEERGRGNFPDRFSARQFPNYSSELNVNALLLGDSALYLCASSTVQGPRTGELFFGEGSRLTVL.

This clonotype was seen more than once but under ten times. The rearrangement joins TRBV3-1 to TRBJ1-1; no clear D gene. V was trimmed by 3 bases and J by 2 bases, leaving 4 bases between them. This CDR3 contains 12 residues. CDR1 is LGHDT, CDR2 YNNKEL, per germline (reference sequence). The CDR3 nucleotides read TGTGCCAGCAGCCAGGGAAACACTGAAGCTTTCTTT. This gives the protein CASSQGNTEAFF. The variable domain in full, completed from reference TRBV3-1 and TRBJ1-1, reads DTAVSQTPKYLVTQMGNDKSIKCEQNLGHDTMYWYKQDSKKFLKIMFSYNNKELIINETVPNRFSPKSPDKAHLNLHINSLELGDSAVYFCASSQGNTEAFFGQGTRLTVV.